The source of this TCR beta chain is a study of human T cells and chemical hapten exposure. Regarding the study as a whole: No change in TCRs above 1 in 1000 frequency was produced by DPC sensitization.

This clonotype has a count of ten or more. The antigen is undetermined. TCRdb redid the calling of the RACE reads with MiXCR, one entry per CDR3 protein. The sample lists 82,000 or so distinct CDR3 sequences; over 10% were seen once. V was trimmed by 7 bases and J by 0 bases, leaving 27 bases between them. Per germline, CDR1 SEHNR and CDR2 FQNEAQ (reference sequence). The CDR3 contains 19 residues. Time point indicated: patch test 3, about 24 weeks after DPC sensitization. Regarding treatment: therapeutic diphenylcyclopropenone sensitization with weekly scalp DPC. This chain uses TRBV7-9 with TRBJ1-1; possible D gene TRBD1, 6 bases. Sequencing used whole blood, obtained in connection with sensitization to the hapten diphenylcyclopropenone (DPC). This clonotype was obtained from a woman aged 50 to 60 with alopecia areata. Some clones in this sample may be carry-over from other donors' samples. The CDR3 region is CASNHTRGRGAIMNTEAFF. In DNA form, the CDR3 reads TGTGCCAGCAACCATACACGAGGGAGGGGGGCCATCATGAACACTGAAGCTTTCTTT.